A single TCR beta chain is shown here with its context. This record belongs to a study of blood T cell repertoires in COVID-19. About the research overall: Spain, Italy and the United States supplied samples that represented acute and convalescent COVID-19. PBMCs, B-cell-depleted T cells, or T cells provided the cDNA or gDNA that made up the material.

Original analysis: Nucleated cell number was recorded as an estimate derived from reference gene primer amplification. Profiled with immunoSEQ multiplex PCR; TCRdb holds only in-frame clones, not every one. That table is the source of V, J and clone size, and D and trimming were worked out from the DNA. Of 250,000 to 300,000 clones listed, 88% were seen once; the top ten hold more than 0.95%. CDR3 size: 14 residues. V was clipped by 6 bases and J by 7 bases, with 20 bases between them. Germline V gene data show CDR1 as SGDLS and CDR2 as YYNGEE. The clonotype was recovered from a woman aged 35 to 49 who had recovered from COVID-19. The gene calls are TRBV9 and TRBJ2-7, with D perhaps matching TRBD2 (7 bases). Source material: peripheral blood. CDR3 bases: TGTGCCAGCACCGCGGGGGCTCTCACTGGGGAGCAGTACTTC. It translates to CASTAGALTGEQYF.